The table lists the clone carrying this TCR beta chain with a count of one. These data originate in a study of blood T cell repertoires in COVID-19. About the study: Donors in the United States, Italy and Spain gave samples during acute or convalescent COVID-19.

The CDR3 covers 14 residues. In the original processing: Reference gene primer amplification gave estimated nucleated cell counts. Sequencing used immunoSEQ multiplex PCR; TCRdb keeps in-frame clones, though not all of them. V and J calls and clone size are copied from that table; D and trimming were computed from the DNA. The sample consists of some 160,000 clones, roughly four fifths of them appearing once. Source material: peripheral blood. V and J are TRBV21-1 and TRBJ2-5; the table calls TRBD2, which could not be checked here. TRBV21-1 is listed as a pseudogene. This sequence originates from a woman aged 80 or older with acute or convalescent COVID-19. The CDR3 loop is CASSKGLAEETQYF. The CDR3 bases are TGTGCCAGCAGCAAAGGACTAGCAGAAGAGACCCAGTACTTC.